These 10 T cell receptor beta chains were all obtained from the same sample, sequenced in a study of blood T cell repertoires in COVID-19. The repertoire was sequenced with immunoSEQ multiplex PCR; TCRdb's copy has only in-frame clones and lacks some. The sample consists of around 170,000 clones, about 86% of them appearing once. Specimen: peripheral blood. These receptors originate from a woman aged 70-85 years with acute or convalescent COVID-19.

This chain uses TRBV19 with TRBJ2-1; 9 nucleotides align to TRBD2. The CDR3 consists of 16 residues. V shed 2 bases, J shed 2 bases, and the junction held 4 bases outside the gene matches. The V gene's germline CDR1 is LNHDA and CDR2 SQIVND (reference sequence). The CDR3: CASSITPSGAYNEQFF. In DNA, the CDR3 is TGTGCCAGTAGTATAACCCCTAGCGGGGCCTACAATGAGCAGTTCTTC.

This clone was seen once. The chain carries TRBV6-5 and TRBJ2-1; D gene unclear. Germline values: CDR1 MNHEY, CDR2 SVGAGI. V was shortened by 6 bases and J by 0 bases, with 9 bases between the two germline ends. This CDR3 contains 14 residues. The CDR3 region is CASSQTSSYNEQFF. CDR3 nucleotide sequence: TGTGCCAGCAGCCAGACAAGCTCCTACAATGAGCAGTTCTTC.

This rearrangement joins TRBV4-1 to TRBJ2-3; TRBD2 agrees at 10 bases. Trimming cost V 0 bases and J 2 bases; bases outside gene matches: 5. Germline assignment: CDR1 MGHRA and CDR2 YSYEKL. The length of the CDR3 is 17 residues. The CDR3 DNA sequence: TGCGCCAGCAGCCAAGAGTCAGCGGGAGGGTACACAGATACGCAGTATTTT. Translating gives CASSQESAGGYTDTQYF.

A few counts support this clone. The chain has TRBV27 and TRBJ1-5, with D perhaps matching TRBD1 (6 bases). Deletions cut 3 bases from V and 5 bases from J, with 8 bases between. The CDR3 runs to 13 residues. Per the germline V gene, CDR1 is MNHEY and CDR2 is SMNVEV (reference sequence). Written as DNA, the CDR3 is TGTGCCAGCAGTTTGACAGGTTATCAGCCCCAGCATTTT. As protein: CASSLTGYQPQHF.

This chain uses TRBV10-3 with TRBJ1-5, with D possibly TRBD1 on 5 matching bases. The CDR3 covers 13 residues. The germline V gene has CDR1 ENHRY and CDR2 SYGVKD. Trimming pared 8 bases from V and 4 bases from J, leaving 12 bases between. CDR3 coding DNA: TGTGCCATCTGGGGCGGAGAGAATCAGCCCCAGCATTTT. Protein: CAIWGGENQPQHF.

CDR3 in DNA: TGTGCCAGCTCACCATCAGGCAGGGGAATAAGCTCCTATAATTCACCCCTCCACTTT. Translating it yields CASSPSGRGISSYNSPLHF. This chain connects TRBV18 to TRBJ1-6, with D possibly TRBD1 on 6 matching bases. Trimming took off 2 bases at V and 0 bases at J, with 17 bases between the two ends. CDR3 size: 19 residues. Per the germline V gene, CDR1 is KGHSH and CDR2 is LQKENI.

This chain joins TRBV20-1 and TRBJ1-1; D is uncertain. This CDR3 has 12 amino acids. V lost 3 bases, J lost 0 bases, and 5 bases lay in between. Germline V lookup: CDR1 DFQATT, CDR2 SNEGSKA (reference sequence). In DNA form, the CDR3 reads TGCAGTGCTAGTCGGGTGAACACTGAAGCTTTCTTT. Translating gives CSASRVNTEAFF.

This clone was picked up a small number of times. This sequence joins TRBV5-6 and TRBJ1-3; D gene uncertain. CDR1 is SGHDT and CDR2 is YYEEEE in the germline V gene. The V gene lost 0 bases and the J gene lost 0 bases, with 4 bases spanning the gap. CDR3 length: 14 residues. CDR3 in amino acids: CASSLGSSGNTIYF. The CDR3 DNA reads as TGTGCCAGCAGCTTGGGTAGCTCTGGAAACACCATATATTTT.

The V and J genes are TRBV6-1 and TRBJ1-1; the D is unclear. With 2 bases removed from V and 0 bases from J, the gap between germline ends came to 10 bases. The CDR3 length is 15 residues. Germline V lookup: CDR1 MNHNS, CDR2 SASEGT. DNA for the CDR3: TGTGCCAGCAGTGAATATGGGAGGCTGAACACTGAAGCTTTCTTT. It yields the protein CASSEYGRLNTEAFF.

The gene calls are TRBV4-3 and TRBJ1-1, with 7 positions matching TRBD1. CDR1 is LGHNA, CDR2 YSLEER, per germline. The CDR3 loop spans 17 amino acids. V shed 1 base and J 4 bases; nucleotides not matched to a gene: 12. CDR3 in amino acids: CASSQGHTGVLGTEAFF. The CDR3 nucleotides are TGCGCCAGCAGCCAAGGTCATACAGGGGTTCTGGGCACTGAAGCTTTCTTT.